Presented here are 28 T cell receptor beta chains from one specimen sequenced in a study of patients and donors after allogeneic stem cell transplantation. TCRdb reprocessed the RT-PCR reads via MiXCR and lists one record per CDR3 protein. The table records about 110,000 distinct CDR3 sequences, roughly 35% of them present only once. Sequencing was carried out using blood, either unsorted or a sorted T cell fraction (not recorded which). The receptors derive from a human donor who was either an allogeneic HSCT recipient or a stem cell or donor lymphocyte infusion donor (not recorded which). It is not recorded whose cells these are; they may come from a transplant donor.

This clonotype showed up just a few times. This sequence joins TRBV7-2 and TRBJ2-2, with 10 bases fitting TRBD2. CDR3 length: 17 residues. V dropped 3 bases and J dropped 3; count of bases not matched to a gene: 7. Germline V gene sequence: CDR1 SGHTA, CDR2 FQGNSA. The CDR3 DNA sequence: TGTGCCAGCAGCTTCAAACTAGCGGGATGGGACACCGGGGAGCTGTTTTTT. It yields the protein CASSFKLAGWDTGELFF.

The V gene is TRBV20-1, the J gene TRBJ2-7, with 8 bases that match TRBD2. The CDR3 has 13 residues. Germline V gives CDR1 DFQATT, CDR2 SNEGSKA (reference sequence). Germline trimming cut 5 bases from V and 2 bases from J; bases unmatched to any gene: 5. This CDR3 is CSALTSGPYEQYF. The CDR3 region has the DNA TGCAGTGCTTTAACTAGCGGCCCCTACGAGCAGTACTTC.

The J gene is TRBJ2-1, the V gene TRBV29-1; 9 bases match TRBD2. CDR3 length: 13 residues. The ends lost 6 bases at V and 6 bases at J; junction bases unmatched: 6. Looked up from germline, CDR1 is SQVTM and CDR2 is ANQGSEA. CDR3: CSVGTSSFNEQFF. CDR3 bases: TGCAGCGTCGGGACTAGCTCATTCAATGAGCAGTTCTTC.

The rearrangement links TRBV2 to TRBJ1-1, with D tentatively TRBD1 (5 bases). CDR3 size: 11 residues. Germline lookup yields CDR1 SNHLY and CDR2 FYNNEI. V was shortened by 8 bases and J by 8 bases, with 12 bases between the two germline ends. The CDR3 here is CASFVRGEAFF. The CDR3 bases are TGTGCCAGCTTCGTTCGGGGGGAAGCTTTCTTT.

This clonotype was recorded a few times. This sequence joins TRBV6-5 and TRBJ2-7; D possibly corresponds to TRBD1 (6 bases). Trimming stripped 1 base from V and 4 bases from J, with 11 bases between. The V gene's germline CDR1 is MNHEY and CDR2 SVGAGI. The CDR3 spans 14 residues. This CDR3 is CASSYFSQGYEQYF. The CDR3 DNA sequence: TGTGCCAGCAGTTACTTTTCGCAGGGGTACGAGCAGTACTTC.

This clonotype occurred a few times. CDR3: CASSLSTGGGNTEAFF. CDR3 sequence (DNA): TGTGCCAGCAGTTTAAGTACAGGTGGCGGGAACACTGAAGCTTTCTTT. V and J are TRBV12-3 or TRBV12-4 and TRBJ1-1; tentatively, D is TRBD1 (5 bases). This CDR3 spans 16 amino acids. The ends were cut back, 2 bases at V and 1 base at J, with 14 bases in the middle.

Here the CDR3 reads CASSLVKGRQETQYF. DNA for the CDR3: TGCGCCAGCAGCTTGGTGAAGGGCCGCCAAGAGACCCAGTACTTC. The chain employs TRBV5-1 and TRBJ2-5; D ambiguous. Germline CDR1 SGHRS, CDR2 YFSETQ. The CDR3 has 15 residues. The germline V and J ends were trimmed by 0 bases and 1 base, with 10 bases remaining between them.

This clonotype was observed a few times. This chain connects TRBV18 to TRBJ1-3, with D unclear. Germline CDR1 KGHSH, CDR2 LQKENI. CDR3 length: 13 amino acids. The V and J ends lost 6 bases and 4 bases respectively, with 10 bases between them. CDR3 sequence (DNA): TGTGCCAGCTCCCAAGGAGGGGGAAACACCATATATTTT. It translates to CASSQGGGNTIYF. Full variable domain (rest looked up from reference TRBV18 and TRBJ1-3): NAGVMQNPRHLVRRRGQEARLRCSPMKGHSHVYWYRQLPEEGLKFMVYLQKENIIDESGMPKERFSAEFPKEGPSILRIQQVVRGDSAAYFCASSQGGGNTIYFGEGSWLTVV.

This chain's CDR3 is CASSLWGTNEKLFF. The CDR3 nucleotides read TGTGCCAGCAGTTTATGGGGAACTAATGAAAAACTGTTTTTT. The chain couples TRBV27 to TRBJ1-4, with D hard to call. The CDR3 has 14 residues. Trimming cost V 1 base and J 1 base, with 4 bases left between them. Germline CDR1 MNHEY, CDR2 SMNVEV (reference sequence).

This clonotype was observed a few times. V gene TRBV29-1 combines with J gene TRBJ2-1; 7 bases align to TRBD2. The length of the CDR3 is 13 residues. V lost 7 bases, J lost 2 bases, and 5 bases stayed unmatched. Germline lookup yields CDR1 SQVTM and CDR2 ANQGSEA. The CDR3 loop reads CSARGGPYNEQFF. CDR3 DNA sequence: TGCAGCGCCCGGGGAGGGCCCTACAATGAGCAGTTCTTC.

The V gene is TRBV13, the J gene TRBJ1-5, with 8 bases that match TRBD1. Germline CDR1 PRHDT, CDR2 FYEKMQ (reference sequence). Trimming took 5 bases from V and 0 from J; bases not matched to a gene: 3. The CDR3 covers 15 residues. CDR3 sequence reads: CASSQDRDSNQPQHF. Written as DNA, the CDR3 is TGTGCCAGCAGCCAGGACAGGGATAGCAATCAGCCCCAGCATTTT.

The chain couples TRBV20-1 to TRBJ2-3; D unclear. V was trimmed by 3 bases and J by 1 base, leaving 8 bases between them. The CDR3 runs 13 residues. Germline V gene sequence: CDR1 DFQATT, CDR2 SNEGSKA (reference sequence). The CDR3, as DNA: TGCAGTGCTAGGAAGGGTGGCACAGATACGCAGTATTTT. This encodes CSARKGGTDTQYF.

A few counts support this clonotype. The gene calls are TRBV5-1 and TRBJ1-2, with a possible D match to TRBD1 (6 bases). This CDR3 has 13 residues. V lost 2 bases, J lost 8 bases, and 13 bases lay in between. The germline V gene has CDR1 SGHRS and CDR2 YFSETQ. The chain's CDR3 is CASSLTGTRGYTF. DNA of the CDR3: TGCGCCAGCAGCTTAACAGGGACTCGGGGCTACACCTTC.

The genes are TRBV2 and TRBJ2-1; D is unresolved. The CDR3 loop spans 13 amino acids. Germline values: CDR1 SNHLY, CDR2 FYNNEI. V was cut by 2 bases and J by 10 bases, with 12 bases left in between. Written as DNA, the CDR3 is TGTGCCAGCAGTGAACATCCGCGGACGGAGCAGTTCTTC. Amino acid sequence: CASSEHPRTEQFF.

The chain joins TRBV12-3 or TRBV12-4 to TRBJ2-7, with TRBD2 matching over 13 bases. The CDR3 extends over 14 amino acids. V trimming: 5 bases; J trimming: 6 bases; junction bases outside the gene matches: 4. CDR3 DNA: TGTGCCAGCAGTCCGGGACTAGCGGGACCCGAGCAGTACTTC. It yields the protein CASSPGLAGPEQYF.

This clonotype was counted only a few times. The V gene is TRBV20-1, the J gene TRBJ2-3; D might be TRBD1 or TRBD2, each matching 5 bases. This CDR3 is 14 amino acids long. V was clipped by 2 bases and J by 6 bases, with 15 bases between them. The germline V gene has CDR1 DFQATT and CDR2 SNEGSKA (reference sequence). Written as DNA, the CDR3 is TGCAGTGCTAGACGCTCGGCCGGGGCGGATACGCAGTATTTT. Translation gives CSARRSAGADTQYF.

This clonotype has more than one count but fewer than ten. The chain recombines TRBV28 with TRBJ1-1, with D unclear. The germline V gene has CDR1 MDHEN and CDR2 SYDVKM. V was shortened by 4 bases and J by 7 bases, with 10 bases between the two germline ends. The CDR3 runs 12 residues. The CDR3 DNA sequence: TGTGCCAGCAGTTCCAGAAAGGTTGAAGCTTTCTTT. It translates to CASSSRKVEAFF.

The rearrangement joins TRBV18 to TRBJ2-7; 9 bases fit TRBD1. V lost 6 bases, J lost 2 bases, and 8 bases stayed unmatched. The CDR3 spans 15 residues. Germline loops: CDR1 KGHSH, CDR2 LQKENI. The CDR3, as DNA: TGTGCCAGCTCGAAAGGAACAGGGGGCCCCTACGAGCAGTACTTC. Amino acid sequence: CASSKGTGGPYEQYF. Filled out from reference TRBV18 and TRBJ2-7, the complete variable domain reads NAGVMQNPRHLVRRRGQEARLRCSPMKGHSHVYWYRQLPEEGLKFMVYLQKENIIDESGMPKERFSAEFPKEGPSILRIQQVVRGDSAAYFCASSKGTGGPYEQYFGPGTRLTVT.

A few counts support this clonotype. The CDR3 bases are TGTGCCAGCAGTTTTTCCCAAGGCTCTGGCTACACCTTC. This gives the protein CASSFSQGSGYTF. The V gene is TRBV12-3 or TRBV12-4, the J gene TRBJ1-2, with D hard to call. This CDR3 comprises 13 residues. V lost 3 bases, J lost 7 bases, and 12 bases lay in between.

This clonotype occurred a few times. The V gene is TRBV6-2 or TRBV6-3, the J gene TRBJ2-1, with D possibly being TRBD2 (7 bases). The germline gives CDR1 MNHEY, CDR2 SVGEGT. Trimming cost V 8 bases and J 4 bases, with 15 bases left between them. The length of the CDR3 is 14 residues. The CDR3 loop reads CASHEGGRYNEQFF. In DNA form, the CDR3 reads TGTGCCAGCCACGAGGGGGGGAGATACAATGAGCAGTTCTTC.

The V call is TRBV20-1, the J call TRBJ2-2; 8 bases line up with TRBD1. Germline CDR1 DFQATT, CDR2 SNEGSKA (reference sequence). Losses at the gene ends were 3 bases for V and 1 base for J; bases not matched to a gene: 13. The CDR3 is made up of 18 amino acids. The DNA for the CDR3 is TGCAGTGCTAGCGGAAATTCCCCCGGGACAGGGAACACCGGGGAGCTGTTTTTT. This encodes CSASGNSPGTGNTGELFF.

The V and J genes are TRBV4-2 and TRBJ2-1, with 9 bases lining up with TRBD2. The CDR3 totals 17 residues. Looked up from germline, CDR1 is LGHNA and CDR2 is YNFKEQ. V lost 1 base and J lost 5; bases outside the gene matches: 9. DNA of the CDR3: TGTGCCAGCAGCCAAGTGGGGGTAGCGGGAGTTAACAATGAGCAGTTCTTC. This gives the protein CASSQVGVAGVNNEQFF.

The V gene is TRBV28, the J gene TRBJ2-7; perhaps TRBD2 as D (6 bases). Germline lookup yields CDR1 MDHEN and CDR2 SYDVKM. Trimming removed 6 bases at V and 1 base at J, with 7 bases between. The CDR3 runs 12 residues. CDR3 residues: CASSRGSYEQYF. Written as DNA, the CDR3 is TGTGCCAGCAGCCGGGGGTCCTACGAGCAGTACTTC.

The chain links TRBV15 to TRBJ2-3; TRBD1 matches at 7 bases. This CDR3 comprises 14 residues. The ends lost 8 bases at V and 1 base at J; junction bases unmatched: 6. The germline gives CDR1 LNHNV, CDR2 YYDKDF (reference sequence). DNA for the CDR3: TGTGCCACCCGAAGGACAGGACGCACAGATACGCAGTATTTT. Amino acid sequence: CATRRTGRTDTQYF.

The rearrangement links TRBV5-1 to TRBJ2-1; 15 bases agree with TRBD2. J gave up 0 bases and V 3 bases, and 10 bases lay outside the gene matches. Germline CDR1 is SGHRS and CDR2 is YFSETQ. The CDR3 runs 20 residues. The CDR3 region has the DNA TGCGCCAGCAGCTCATTGGTGGGGACTAGCGGGAGGCTCTCCTACAATGAGCAGTTCTTC. Residues: CASSSLVGTSGRLSYNEQFF.

The chain links TRBV6-5 to TRBJ2-7, with D perhaps TRBD1 (5 bases). Trimming took off 5 bases at V and 2 bases at J, with 10 bases between the two ends. Germline-derived CDR1 and CDR2 are MNHEY and SVGAGI. The CDR3 runs 13 residues. The CDR3 region is CASSRQWAYEQYF. CDR3 in DNA: TGTGCCAGCAGTAGACAGTGGGCCTACGAGCAGTACTTC.

This chain uses TRBV7-9 with TRBJ2-7, with D possibly TRBD2 on 5 matching bases. Trimming left V 3 bases short and J 6 bases short, with 12 bases between. The length of the CDR3 is 13 residues. Looked up from germline, CDR1 is SEHNR and CDR2 is FQNEAQ (reference sequence). As DNA, the CDR3 is TGTGCCAGCAGCTTGGGGAGCACGCTCGAGCAGTACTTC. Translating gives CASSLGSTLEQYF.

V usage is TRBV7-2 and J usage is TRBJ1-1; D gene ambiguous. V was trimmed by 2 bases and J by 0 bases, leaving 10 bases between them. Germline loops: CDR1 SGHTA, CDR2 FQGNSA. The CDR3 has 15 residues. The CDR3 DNA follows: TGTGCCAGCAGCTTAATCCGACATTTGAACACTGAAGCTTTCTTT. It is translated as CASSLIRHLNTEAFF.